This entry describes one T cell receptor (beta chain). Using immunoSEQ multiplex PCR, the repertoire was profiled, and TCRdb retains in-frame clones only, with some absent. The sample lists under 150,000 clones, about four fifths occurring once. The data belong to a study of blood T cell repertoires in COVID-19. Study details: Samples of COVID-19 (acute and convalescent) were obtained from the United States, Italy and Spain.

The V gene's germline CDR1 is MNHEY and CDR2 SVGEGT. There are 17 residues in the CDR3. Between the trimmed V and J ends, which lost 2 bases and 0 bases, there was a span of 17 bases. The source is a human donor with acute or convalescent COVID-19. The donor label of this sample is uncertain. The gene calls are TRBV6-2 or TRBV6-3 and TRBJ2-7; TRBD1 is a possible D gene (6 bases). The sample comprised peripheral blood. The CDR3 loop reads CASSYTPTGNPSYEQYV. CDR3 in DNA: TGTGCCAGCAGTTACACCCCAACAGGGAACCCCTCCTACGAGCAGTACGTC.